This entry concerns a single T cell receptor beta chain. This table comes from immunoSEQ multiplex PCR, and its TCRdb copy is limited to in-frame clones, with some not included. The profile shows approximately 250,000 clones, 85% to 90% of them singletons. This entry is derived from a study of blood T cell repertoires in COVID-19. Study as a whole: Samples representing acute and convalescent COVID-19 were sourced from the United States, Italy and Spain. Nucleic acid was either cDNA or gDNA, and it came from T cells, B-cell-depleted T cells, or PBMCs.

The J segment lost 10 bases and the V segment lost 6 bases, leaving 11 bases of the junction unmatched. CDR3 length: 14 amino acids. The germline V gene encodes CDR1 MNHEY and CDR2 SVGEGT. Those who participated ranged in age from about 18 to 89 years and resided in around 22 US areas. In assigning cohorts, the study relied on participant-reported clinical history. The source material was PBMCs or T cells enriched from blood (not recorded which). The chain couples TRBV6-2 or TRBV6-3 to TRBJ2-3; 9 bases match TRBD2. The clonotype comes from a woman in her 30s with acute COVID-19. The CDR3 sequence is CASSKGLANVPQYF. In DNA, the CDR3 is TGTGCCAGCAGCAAAGGACTAGCGAATGTGCCGCAGTATTTT.